The 2 T cell receptor beta chains reported below all come from one sample, sequenced in a study of response to subunit inactivated influenza vaccine. TCRdb redid the calling of the RT-PCR reads with MiXCR, one entry per CDR3 protein. The sample contains 290,000 or so distinct CDR3 sequences, approximately 21% of which appear only once. The specimen was PBMCs from blood, collected less than 22 months after vaccination. These receptors all come from a man aged 50-75 years who received an inactivated influenza vaccine.

This clonotype was seen only a few times. The chain links TRBV7-9 to TRBJ2-3, with D unclear. This CDR3 comprises 13 residues. With 5 bases removed from V and 2 bases from J, the gap between germline ends came to 8 bases. Germline CDR1 and CDR2: SEHNR and FQNEAQ (reference sequence). CDR3 residues: CASSIRPTDTQYF. Here the CDR3 DNA reads TGTGCCAGCAGCATTCGACCCACAGATACGCAGTATTTT.

This clonotype has ten or more counts. V is TRBV30 and J is TRBJ1-5; D is ambiguous. This CDR3 spans 13 amino acids. V lost 2 bases to trimming and J lost 2 bases, with 7 bases between them. The V gene's germline CDR1 is GTSNPN and CDR2 SVGIG (reference sequence). For the CDR3, the DNA is TGTGCCTGGAGTACCGGAGGCAATCAGCCCCAGCATTTT. Translation gives CAWSTGGNQPQHF.